The 18 T cell receptor beta chains given below trace back to one sample, sequenced in a study of early T cells in non-severe SARS-CoV-2 infection. TCRdb re-called the 5' RACE reads with MiXCR, one entry per CDR3 protein. The sample shows just over 95,000 distinct CDR3 sequences, approximately 9.9% of them seen only once. The sample consisted of whole blood. The receptors derive from an adult who was a healthcare worker with PCR-confirmed SARS-CoV-2 infection or an uninfected control (not recorded which).

The rearrangement joins TRBV28 to TRBJ1-1, with a possible D match to TRBD1 (5 bases). Germline lookup yields CDR1 MDHEN and CDR2 SYDVKM. The CDR3 contains 13 residues. V lost 11 bases to trimming and J lost 3 bases, with 16 bases between them. The CDR3 loop reads CAGKGTGDTEAFF. CDR3 bases: TGTGCCGGTAAGGGGACGGGAGACACTGAAGCTTTCTTT.

This clonotype was recorded many times. V usage is TRBV27 and J usage is TRBJ2-7; the D gene is possibly TRBD1 (5 bases). Germline loops: CDR1 MNHEY, CDR2 SMNVEV (reference sequence). Deletions cut 3 bases from V and 2 bases from J, with 8 bases between. CDR3 size: 13 residues. CDR3 nucleotide sequence: TGTGCCAGCAGTTTCGGCAGGGCCTACGAGCAGTACTTC. This sequence encodes CASSFGRAYEQYF.

This clonotype was counted ten times or more. The CDR3 loop is CASSVLNYEQYF. The CDR3 nucleotides read TGTGCCAGCAGTGTGTTGAACTACGAGCAGTACTTC. V is TRBV2 and J is TRBJ2-7; no reliable D call. Germline V CDR1 and CDR2: SNHLY, FYNNEI. The V and J ends lost 4 bases and 3 bases respectively, with 7 bases between them. The CDR3 has 12 residues. The full variable domain, rest sourced from reference TRBV2 and TRBJ2-7, is EPEVTQTPSHQVTQMGQEVILRCVPISNHLYFYWYRQILGQKVEFLVSFYNNEISEKSEIFDDQFSVERPDGSNFTLKIRSTKLEDSAMYFCASSVLNYEQYFGPGTRLTVT.

A few counts support this clonotype. CDR3 in DNA: TGCGCCAGCAGCAGGACTAGCTTTTCCTACGAGCAGTACTTC. It encodes CASSRTSFSYEQYF. The J gene is TRBJ2-7, the V gene TRBV5-1, with 8 bases matching TRBD2. The CDR3 runs 14 residues. V dropped 4 bases and J dropped 1; count of bases not matched to a gene: 4. Germline lookup yields CDR1 SGHRS and CDR2 YFSETQ.

This clonotype came up many times. The CDR3 nucleotides are TGTGCCAGCTCCCTTAGAACTAGCGGGGGATCCTACGAGCAGTACTTC. Its translation: CASSLRTSGGSYEQYF. V is TRBV18 and J is TRBJ2-7, with TRBD2 identical over 11 bases. This CDR3 has 16 amino acids. The germline gives CDR1 KGHSH, CDR2 LQKENI. V lost 6 bases and J lost 1; bases outside the gene matches: 8.

Ten or more counts support this clonotype. The chain joins TRBV19 to TRBJ1-1, with D possibly TRBD1 on 6 matching bases. The CDR3 runs to 16 residues. CDR1 is LNHDA, CDR2 SQIVND, per germline (reference sequence). Trimming shortened V by 6 bases and J by 2 bases, and 19 bases separated the two germline ends. The CDR3 is CASSKPDRSPNTEAFF. The CDR3 region has the DNA TGTGCCAGTAGCAAGCCTGACAGGAGCCCCAACACTGAAGCTTTCTTT.

This clonotype was observed at least ten times. This rearrangement joins TRBV3-1 to TRBJ2-3; D unclear. Deletions cut 6 bases from V and 7 bases from J, with 11 bases between. CDR1 LGHDT and CDR2 YNNKEL come from the germline V gene (reference sequence). This CDR3 is 12 amino acids long. The CDR3 region is CASSQPGYTQYF. CDR3 coding DNA: TGTGCCAGCAGTCAACCCGGTTATACGCAGTATTTT.

The V call is TRBV12-3 or TRBV12-4, the J call TRBJ2-1; 11 bases are a match to TRBD1. The CDR3 extends over 15 amino acids. V trimming: 6 bases; J trimming: 3 bases; junction bases outside the gene matches: 4. The CDR3 nucleotides are TGTGCCAGCAGCATCGGGACAGGGGGCTACAATGAGCAGTTCTTC. Protein: CASSIGTGGYNEQFF.

The gene calls are TRBV5-6 and TRBJ2-3, with D possibly matching TRBD2 (6 bases). The germline CDR1 and CDR2 sequences are SGHDT and YYEEEE. CDR3 length equals 16 residues. V lost 4 bases and J lost 2, with 17 bases in between. CDR3 nucleotides: TGTGCCAGCAGCCCCCAGAGAGCGGGCTTCACAGATACGCAGTATTTT. Residues: CASSPQRAGFTDTQYF.

CDR3 sequence (DNA): TGTGCCAGCTCACCAAGACAGGGCACAGATACGCAGTATTTT. This gives the protein CASSPRQGTDTQYF. The chain recombines TRBV18 with TRBJ2-3, with D perhaps TRBD1 (6 bases). V was cut by 2 bases and J by 1 base, with 7 bases left in between. Germline CDR1 reads KGHSH; CDR2 reads LQKENI. This CDR3 comprises 14 residues. Full variable domain (rest looked up from reference TRBV18 and TRBJ2-3): NAGVMQNPRHLVRRRGQEARLRCSPMKGHSHVYWYRQLPEEGLKFMVYLQKENIIDESGMPKERFSAEFPKEGPSILRIQQVVRGDSAAYFCASSPRQGTDTQYFGPGTRLTVL.

Many counts were recorded for this clonotype. This chain links TRBV19 with TRBJ2-1; D may be TRBD2 (5 bases). This CDR3 comprises 17 residues. V lost 7 bases to trimming and J lost 0 bases, with 19 bases between them. Per germline, CDR1 LNHDA and CDR2 SQIVND (reference sequence). CDR3 amino acids: CASTYEARGSSYNEQFF. CDR3 in DNA: TGTGCCAGTACCTATGAGGCCCGGGGAAGCTCCTACAATGAGCAGTTCTTC.

At least ten counts were recorded for this clonotype. V usage is TRBV28 and J usage is TRBJ1-6; tentatively, D is TRBD1 (5 bases). V dropped 2 bases and J dropped 8 bases, with 10 bases sitting between them. Germline-derived CDR1 and CDR2 are MDHEN and SYDVKM. CDR3 length: 14 amino acids. The CDR3 bases are TGTGCCAGCAGTTTACGGCAGGGCTATTCACCCCTCCACTTT. It specifies CASSLRQGYSPLHF.

Ten or more counts support this clonotype. The chain recombines TRBV21-1 with TRBJ2-5; the table's D call, TRBD2, was not checked against the DNA. TRBV21-1 corresponds to a pseudogene. CDR3 length: 20 amino acids. CDR3 nucleotide sequence: TGTGCCAGCAGCAGGCCGGCTAGCGGGCGCCGGGGGAAAACGGAAGAGACCCAGTACTTC. Protein product: CASSRPASGRRGKTEETQYF.

Ten or more counts support this clonotype. The chain combines TRBV29-1 with TRBJ2-3; 8 nucleotides align to TRBD2. The CDR3 consists of 14 residues. The germline V gene encodes CDR1 SQVTM and CDR2 ANQGSEA. Losses at the gene ends were 5 bases for V and 0 bases for J; bases not matched to a gene: 4. CDR3 sequence (DNA): TGCAGCGTTATAGCGGGATTTAGCACAGATACGCAGTATTTT. Translating gives CSVIAGFSTDTQYF.

This chain joins TRBV7-2 and TRBJ2-5; D is unresolved. Trimming shortened V by 5 bases and J by 1 base, and 11 bases separated the two germline ends. The CDR3 spans 14 residues. CDR1 and CDR2 from the germline V gene are SGHTA and FQGNSA. The CDR3 DNA reads as TGTGCCAGCAGCCGTCGTAGGGCCCAAGAGACCCAGTACTTC. Translation gives CASSRRRAQETQYF.

In its sample, this clonotype was seen many times. The chain combines TRBV7-9 with TRBJ1-1, with a possible D match to TRBD1 (5 bases). Germline assignment: CDR1 SEHNR and CDR2 FQNEAQ (reference sequence). Deletions cut 4 bases from V and 3 bases from J, with 12 bases between. CDR3 length: 14 residues. CDR3 in amino acids: CASSSMGGDTEAFF. CDR3 nucleotide sequence: TGTGCCAGCAGCTCTATGGGGGGAGACACTGAAGCTTTCTTT.

The rearrangement links TRBV6-5 to TRBJ2-7; D ambiguous. The CDR3 runs to 14 residues. V lost 3 bases to trimming and J lost 2 bases, with 11 bases between them. From germline, CDR1 is MNHEY and CDR2 SVGAGI. CDR3 residues: CASSYSDGPYEQYF. In nucleotides, the CDR3 is TGTGCCAGCAGTTATAGTGACGGGCCCTACGAGCAGTACTTC.

This clonotype was seen ten or more times. The chain carries TRBV28 and TRBJ1-2; D unresolved. Germline V gives CDR1 MDHEN, CDR2 SYDVKM. CDR3 length: 13 residues. V lost 6 bases and J lost 5, with 13 bases in between. The CDR3 nucleotides read TGTGCCAGCAGCAGAAGCCGAAGTTATGGCTACACCTTC. Its translation is CASSRSRSYGYTF.